A selection of T cell receptor beta chains follows, all from one sample in a study of PD-L1 blockade in urothelial cancer. Clones were read by immunoSEQ multiplex PCR, and TCRdb kept only the in-frame ones, dropping some. The table records tens of thousands of clones, approximately 80% of them present only once. Source: PBMCs, taken around atezolizumab (anti-PD-L1) treatment. The source of these receptors is a man aged 40-50 years with urothelial cancer. Each CDR3 is given with its conserved first and last residue. A D gene is named only where the DNA matches it firmly. Clone size is stated in some rows and not others, as once, few, many or a class when expanded.

TRBV11-2	TRBD1	-	TRBJ2-4	TGTGCCAGCAGCGTAGTGGGACAGGGGAGCATTCAGTACTTC	CASSVVGQGSIQYF
TRBV6-4	TRBD1	-	TRBJ1-1	TGTGCCAGCAGTGACCCGGGACAGGGAAAAGCTTTCTTT	CASSDPGQGKAFF
TRBV6-5	-	once	TRBJ1-2	TGTGCCAGCAGTTACTCAATGGGGAGTTATGGCTACACCTTC	CASSYSMGSYGYTF
TRBV9	TRBD2	-	TRBJ2-5	TGTGCCAGCAGCCCCGGGACTAGTATAATGGAGACCCAGTACTTC	CASSPGTSIMETQYF
TRBV28	-	-	TRBJ1-5	TGTGCCAGCGCGGGGGCAGATCGTCTACAGCCCCAGCATTTT	CASAGADRLQPQHF
TRBV11-2	-	-	TRBJ2-1	TGTGCCAGCAGCTTTGCTAGCGATGAGCAGTTCTTC	CASSFASDEQFF
TRBV19	TRBD1	-	TRBJ1-4	TGTGCCAGTACCTCGGGACAGGGGGCCCTTCGTGAAAAACTGTTTTTT	CASTSGQGALREKLFF
TRBV30	-	few	TRBJ2-7	TGTGCCTGGAGTCACGGGACTCTCTACGAGCAGTACTTC	CAWSHGTLYEQYF
TRBV6-1	-	-	TRBJ2-2	TGTGCCAGCAGTGTGGGCAGAATCAACACCGGGGAGCTGTTTTTT	CASSVGRINTGELFF
TRBV6-6	-	-	TRBJ2-2	TGTGCCAGCAGGACGGGGGGCGTTACCGGGGAGCTGTTTTTT	CASRTGGVTGELFF
TRBV5-1	-	-	TRBJ2-7	TGCGCCAGCAGCTTCCTGTCGCGGGGCCAATACGAGCAGTACTTC	CASSFLSRGQYEQYF
TRBV5-6	TRBD2	-	TRBJ2-1	TGTGCCAGCAGCCCACCGCCGGGACTACCACTCAATGAGCAGTTCTTC	CASSPPPGLPLNEQFF
TRBV10-3	-	-	TRBJ2-7	TGTGCCATCAGTGAGTCGCCGGCGGGACCTCGATTC	CAISESPAGPRF
TRBV18	-	-	TRBJ2-1	TGTGCCAGCTCACCCGCGTCTACCTACAATGAGCAGTTCTTC	CASSPASTYNEQFF
TRBV7-9	-	-	TRBJ2-7	TGTGCCAGCAGCTCCATCAGGGCCCACAGCTCCTACGAGCAGTACTTC	CASSSIRAHSSYEQYF